This entry features one T cell receptor (beta chain) sequence. Antigen unknown. This sample was taken from a study of OX40 agonist ivuxolimab in advanced cancers. Study context: Ivuxolimab was delivered to patients intravenously every 2 weeks at doses spanning 0.01 to 10 mg/kg. Overall study results and limits: Antigen targets of the expanded peripheral T cells went undetermined.

Germline-derived CDR1 and CDR2 are KGHSH and LQKENI. J lost 0 bases, V lost 2 bases, and 6 bases had no gene match. The CDR3 sequence is 16 residues long. Here immunoSEQ multiplex PCR was the method, and the copy in TCRdb shows in-frame clones only, minus some. The sample lists roughly 87,000 clones; roughly 93% were seen once. Here the sequenced sample was CD4+ or CD8+ T cells sorted from blood, taken in a trial of the OX40 agonist ivuxolimab. The clonotype originates from an adult with an advanced solid tumor such as melanoma, head and neck, liver or kidney cancer. This chain uses TRBV18 with TRBJ1-2; TRBD1 matches at 7 bases. CDR3 nucleotide sequence: TGTGCCAGCTCACCAAGGGGACAGAACTCTAACTATGGCTACACCTTC. Residues: CASSPRGQNSNYGYTF.